Listed here are 17 T cell receptor beta chains from one sample, sequenced in a study of CXCR3-negative and CXCR3-positive naive CD8 T cells. Study findings and constraints: CXCR3-positive naive cells carried more hydrophobic TRB CDR3s than CXCR3-negative ones.

These TCRs' antigens remain unknown. UMI-labeled 5' RACE yielded the TRB cDNA libraries. TCRdb re-called the 5' RACE reads and shows each CDR3 protein once, DNA omitted. Found here are 150,000 to 170,000 distinct CDR3 sequences; the top ten clones hold less than 0.55%. Sequenced material: naive CXCR3+ CD8+ T cells from blood. Subset in this sample: CD45RO-CCR7+CD27+CD95- naive CD8+ T cells expressing CXCR3 (TNR3+). These receptors were taken from a human donor in good health. Some clones in this sample may be carry-over from other donors' samples.

The V gene is TRBV7-6, the J gene TRBJ1-6; TCRdb's D call of TRBD1 is untestable without DNA. The CDR3 sequence is 16 residues long. Per germline, CDR1 SGHVS and CDR2 FNYEAQ. CDR3 sequence reads: CASSLVGTGWASPLHF.

The chain recombines TRBV11-2 with TRBJ1-4; TCRdb indicates TRBD1, and absent DNA this call remains unverified. The CDR3 is made up of 17 amino acids. Germline CDR1 SGHAT, CDR2 FQNNGV. CDR3 in amino acids: CASSSPRSRSTNEKLFF.

This sequence joins TRBV11-2 and TRBJ2-1; TCRdb designates TRBD2, a call that cannot be tested without DNA. There are 15 residues in the CDR3. Germline values: CDR1 SGHAT, CDR2 FQNNGV. This chain's CDR3 is CASSLFAGGPLEQFF.

The CDR3 here is CASSLMRANTGELFF. The chain couples TRBV28 to TRBJ2-2. Germline lookup yields CDR1 MDHEN and CDR2 SYDVKM. This CDR3 comprises 15 residues. The full variable domain, completed using reference TRBV28 and TRBJ2-2, is DVKVTQSSRYLVKRTGEKVFLECVQDMDHENMFWYRQDPGLGLRLIYFSYDVKMKEKGDIPEGYSVSREKKERFSLILESASTNQTSMYLCASSLMRANTGELFFGEGSRLTVL.

The rearrangement joins TRBV9 to TRBJ2-1; checking the TCRdb D call of TRBD1 is not possible without DNA. The CDR3 loop spans 17 amino acids. Germline-derived CDR1 and CDR2 are SGDLS and YYNGEE. The CDR3 region is CASSPRSARISYNEQFF.

V gene TRBV7-9 combines with J gene TRBJ2-7. CDR1 and CDR2 (germline): SEHNR, FQNEAQ (reference sequence). The CDR3 contains 13 residues. The CDR3 region is CASSSMVDYEQYF.

The chain carries TRBV3-1 and TRBJ2-1; TCRdb picks TRBD1, but there is no DNA to check that call. CDR1 LGHDT and CDR2 YNNKEL come from the germline V gene (reference sequence). The CDR3 is 17 residues long. The CDR3 region is CASSQEWTGGYYNEQFF.

The rearrangement links TRBV5-1 to TRBJ2-7; TCRdb names TRBD1, which stays unverified in the absence of DNA. Per the germline V gene, CDR1 is SGHRS and CDR2 is YFSETQ. CDR3 length equals 14 residues. The CDR3 sequence: CASSLALEDSEQYF.

The CDR3: CASSKDAQGNEQFF. The chain recombines TRBV6-4 with TRBJ2-1; TCRdb's D call of TRBD1 is untestable without DNA. The CDR3 is 14 amino acids. Germline V gene data show CDR1 as MRHNA and CDR2 as SNTAGT.

The chain has TRBV25-1 and TRBJ1-2. Germline V gives CDR1 MGHDK, CDR2 SYGVNS. This CDR3 has 11 amino acids. CDR3 sequence: CASSEGVGYTF.

This chain uses TRBV19 with TRBJ1-5; the D call of TRBD1 rests on TCRdb alone, since no DNA is present to check it. Germline V lookup: CDR1 LNHDA, CDR2 SQIVND (reference sequence). There are 14 residues in the CDR3. Here the CDR3 reads CASSTGTAHQPQHF.

The genes are TRBV15 and TRBJ2-6. CDR3 length: 13 residues. CDR1 and CDR2 from the germline V gene are LNHNV and YYDKDF (reference sequence). CDR3: CATSNGGANVLTF.

The V call is TRBV6-2 or TRBV6-3, the J call TRBJ2-1. The CDR3 has 15 amino acids. Germline V gene data show CDR1 as MNHEY and CDR2 as SVGEGT. The CDR3 spells CASSYLGSSYNEQFF.

The V call is TRBV4-1, the J call TRBJ2-1; TCRdb's D call, TRBD2, is unchecked because there is no DNA. The CDR3 has 18 residues. CDR1 is MGHRA, CDR2 YSYEKL, per germline. The CDR3 loop reads CASSPSRTGGPGSNEQFF.

The chain carries TRBV5-1 and TRBJ2-1; TCRdb proposes TRBD2, but this gene call is untestable without DNA. Germline loops: CDR1 SGHRS, CDR2 YFSETQ. The CDR3 is 15 residues long. The CDR3 is CASSGLAGVYNEQFF.

V gene TRBV30 combines with J gene TRBJ2-1. This CDR3 is 13 amino acids long. Germline V gene data show CDR1 as GTSNPN and CDR2 as SVGIG (reference sequence). CDR3 residues: CAWKTLRPTGQFF.

The V gene is TRBV19, the J gene TRBJ2-5; the D call of TRBD1 rests on TCRdb alone, since no DNA is present to check it. Germline V CDR1 and CDR2: LNHDA, SQIVND (reference sequence). The CDR3 runs to 15 residues. This CDR3 reads CASSIADRGLETQYF.